This T cell receptor beta chain was sequenced for a study of blood T cells in healthy people across ages. About the research overall: Per every two T cells, about one barcoded beta molecule was captured by template switching.

CDR3 size: 14 residues. Germline CDR1 SGHVS, CDR2 FNYEAQ. Extracted total RNA amounted to at least 5.5 micrograms for each sample. About this clonotype itself: The antigen remains unidentified.

Broader study findings: Higher diversity and more naive CD4+ cells were features of long-lived donors, compared to aged donors.

A second PCR of roughly 7 to 11 cycles used a sample-barcoded 5' primer and a J-beta primer mix. Every molecule of cDNA carried a tag from a template-switch adaptor with 12 random nucleotides. TCRdb fed the 5' RACE reads into MiXCR, producing one record per CDR3 protein. The sample shows roughly 570,000 distinct CDR3 sequences, approximately 25% of them seen only once. This receptor was identified in a woman aged 70-85 years in good health. The chain employs TRBV7-6 and TRBJ2-5; D call uncertain. The assigned J gene may be wrong: the sequence end matches TRBJ2-1 better. The sequencing sample was made of blood. The CDR3 sequence: CASSLLVNLDEQFF. The CDR3, as DNA: TGTGCCAGCAGCTTATTGGTCAATTTGGATGAGCAGTTCTTC.